The 27 T cell receptor beta chains below were found in one sample sequenced in a study of blood T cell repertoires in COVID-19. Some clones are missing from TCRdb's copy, which holds only in-frame ones; the method was immunoSEQ multiplex PCR. Here the sample spans 360,000 or so clones, nearly 90% being singletons. The sequenced material came from peripheral blood. These receptors came from a young man with active or convalescent COVID-19.

The chain employs TRBV3-1 (or the pseudogene TRBV3-2) and TRBJ2-7; TRBD2 matches at 10 bases. The CDR3 contains 17 residues. V trimming: 0 bases; J trimming: 4 bases; junction bases outside the gene matches: 9. Germline CDR1 reads LGHDT; CDR2 reads YNNKEL (reference sequence). This chain's CDR3 is CASSQDRASGRSYEQYF. The CDR3 DNA reads TGTGCCAGCAGCCAAGACAGGGCTAGCGGGAGATCATACGAGCAGTACTTC.

The rearrangement links TRBV25-1 to TRBJ1-4, with D unresolved. This CDR3 has 15 residues. Trimming removed 3 bases from V and 3 bases from J, with 11 bases in between. Germline V gene sequence: CDR1 MGHDK, CDR2 SYGVNS. CDR3 residues: CASSDPAGSNEKLFF. Here the CDR3 DNA reads TGTGCCAGCAGTGATCCGGCAGGATCTAATGAAAAACTGTTTTTT.

This chain links TRBV6-1 with TRBJ2-1; the D is unclear. Trimming took 1 base from V and 11 from J, leaving 9 bases between them. The CDR3 runs to 12 residues. Germline CDR1 is MNHNS and CDR2 is SASEGT. The chain's CDR3 is CASSEGWWQQFF. For the CDR3, the DNA is TGTGCCAGCAGTGAAGGCTGGTGGCAGCAGTTCTTC.

This sequence joins TRBV7-9 and TRBJ2-3; D is possibly TRBD2 (5 bases). Germline loops: CDR1 SEHNR, CDR2 FQNEAQ (reference sequence). V was cut by 5 bases and J by 0 bases, with 9 bases left in between. The CDR3 sequence is 14 residues long. In DNA, the CDR3 is TGTGCCAGCAGCCGCAGGACTAGCACAGATACGCAGTATTTT. Translating gives CASSRRTSTDTQYF.

The rearrangement links TRBV18 to TRBJ2-2, with D possibly TRBD2 on 6 matching bases. This CDR3 has 15 residues. The V gene's germline CDR1 is KGHSH and CDR2 LQKENI. The V and J ends lost 0 bases and 3 bases respectively, with 8 bases between them. In DNA form, the CDR3 reads TGTGCCAGCTCACCACCGGGGGACTACACCGGGGAGCTGTTTTTT. It is translated as CASSPPGDYTGELFF. The complete variable domain, with remaining parts taken from reference TRBV18 and TRBJ2-2, reads NAGVMQNPRHLVRRRGQEARLRCSPMKGHSHVYWYRQLPEEGLKFMVYLQKENIIDESGMPKERFSAEFPKEGPSILRIQQVVRGDSAAYFCASSPPGDYTGELFFGEGSRLTVL.

The chain joins TRBV7-9 to TRBJ2-1; D uncertain. From germline, CDR1 is SEHNR and CDR2 FQNEAQ (reference sequence). V was shortened by 0 bases and J by 3 bases, with 3 bases between the two germline ends. This CDR3 is 13 amino acids long. The CDR3 region has the DNA TGTGCCAGCAGCTTAGCCTACTACAATGAGCAGTTCTTC. Translating gives CASSLAYYNEQFF.

There are a few counts of this clone. The gene calls are TRBV30 and TRBJ1-6, with TRBD1 identical over 12 bases. The CDR3 is 16 amino acids. Germline V gene sequence: CDR1 GTSNPN, CDR2 SVGIG (reference sequence). The V segment lost 4 bases and the J segment 7 bases; nucleotides outside the gene matches: 8. The CDR3 DNA reads as TGTGCCTGGATGGGGACAGGGGGCTTTCGGAATTCACCCCTCCACTTT. It is translated as CAWMGTGGFRNSPLHF. The variable domain in full, with the rest retrieved from reference TRBV30 and TRBJ1-6, is SQTIHQWPATLVQPVGSPLSLECTVEGTSNPNLYWYRQAAGRGLQLLFYSVGIGQISSEVPQNLSASRPQDRQFILSSKKLLLSDSGFYLCAWMGTGGFRNSPLHFGNGTRLTVT.

The chain uses TRBV2 and TRBJ2-1, with 7 bases fitting TRBD2. Per germline, CDR1 SNHLY and CDR2 FYNNEI. The ends lost 7 bases at V and 7 bases at J; junction bases unmatched: 7. The CDR3 is 13 amino acids. The CDR3 loop reads CASTGGGENEQFF. CDR3 coding DNA: TGTGCCAGCACGGGAGGAGGAGAAAATGAGCAGTTCTTC. Complete variable domain (other parts from reference TRBV2 and TRBJ2-1): EPEVTQTPSHQVTQMGQEVILRCVPISNHLYFYWYRQILGQKVEFLVSFYNNEISEKSEIFDDQFSVERPDGSNFTLKIRSTKLEDSAMYFCASTGGGENEQFFGPGTRLTVL.

This rearrangement joins TRBV2 to TRBJ1-2; tentative D call: TRBD1 (6 bases). The CDR3 length is 16 residues. With 8 bases removed from V and 1 base from J, the gap between germline ends came to 20 bases. Germline V lookup: CDR1 SNHLY, CDR2 FYNNEI. The CDR3, as DNA: TGTGCCAGCGTACCAAGCCCCGGACAGATTAACTATGGCTACACCTTC. Its protein is CASVPSPGQINYGYTF.

The chain is built from TRBV9 and TRBJ1-1; D possibly corresponds to TRBD1 (6 bases). Looked up from germline, CDR1 is SGDLS and CDR2 is YYNGEE. The CDR3 length is 13 residues. The ends were cut back, 4 bases at V and 3 bases at J, with 10 bases in the middle. The CDR3 loop reads CASSSGTYTEAFF. CDR3 bases: TGTGCCAGCAGCTCTGGGACATACACTGAAGCTTTCTTT. The entire variable domain, with the rest obtained from reference TRBV9 and TRBJ1-1, is as follows: DSGVTQTPKHLITATGQRVTLRCSPRSGDLSVYWYQQSLDQGLQFLIQYYNGEERAKGNILERFSAQQFPDLHSELNLSSLELGDSALYFCASSSGTYTEAFFGQGTRLTVV.

The V and J genes are TRBV9 and TRBJ1-1; TRBD1 aligns across 9 bases. CDR1 is SGDLS and CDR2 is YYNGEE in the germline V gene. J gave up 3 bases and V 3 bases, and 6 bases lay outside the gene matches. The CDR3 has 15 residues. The CDR3 protein is CASSASGQGDTEAFF. As DNA, the CDR3 is TGTGCCAGCAGCGCCTCGGGACAGGGCGACACTGAAGCTTTCTTT. The entire variable domain, with the rest obtained from reference TRBV9 and TRBJ1-1, is as follows: DSGVTQTPKHLITATGQRVTLRCSPRSGDLSVYWYQQSLDQGLQFLIQYYNGEERAKGNILERFSAQQFPDLHSELNLSSLELGDSALYFCASSASGQGDTEAFFGQGTRLTVV.

The gene calls are TRBV19 and TRBJ2-7, with D possibly TRBD1 on 5 matching bases. Trimming left V 10 bases short and J 1 base short, with 11 bases between. From germline, CDR1 is LNHDA and CDR2 SQIVND (reference sequence). The CDR3 length is 12 residues. CDR3 in DNA: TGTGCCACCATCGACAGTTCCTACGAGCAGTACTTC. Its protein product is CATIDSSYEQYF.

The chain recombines TRBV7-9 with TRBJ1-1; D gene uncertain. The CDR3 is 11 amino acids. Germline CDR1 is SEHNR and CDR2 is FQNEAQ (reference sequence). Trimming shortened V by 5 bases and J by 10 bases, and 11 bases separated the two germline ends. CDR3 in DNA: TGTGCCAGCAGCCGCTCGGGTTTAGCTTTCTTT. Protein: CASSRSGLAFF.

This chain joins TRBV7-2 and TRBJ1-2; D might be TRBD1 (5 bases). The CDR3 spans 18 residues. Trimming took 5 bases from V and 3 from J, leaving 25 bases between them. Per germline, CDR1 SGHTA and CDR2 FQGNSA. The CDR3 coding sequence is TGTGCCAGCAGCCCAGTCTATCGAAGACAGCTCCGCGACTATGGCTACACCTTC. Protein sequence: CASSPVYRRQLRDYGYTF.

The chain uses TRBV7-9 and TRBJ1-3; D possibly corresponds to TRBD1 (5 bases). CDR1 and CDR2 from the germline V gene are SEHNR and FQNEAQ (reference sequence). The CDR3 length is 15 residues. V was pared by 1 base and J by 4 bases, with 11 bases between. CDR3 sequence reads: CASSLVAGNGNTIYF. The CDR3 nucleotides read TGTGCCAGCAGCTTAGTAGCAGGGAACGGAAACACCATATATTTT.

The chain has TRBV3-1 (or the pseudogene TRBV3-2) and TRBJ1-2, with D possibly being TRBD1 (6 bases). V dropped 2 bases and J dropped 3 bases, with 13 bases sitting between them. Germline CDR1 LGHDT, CDR2 YNNKEL (reference sequence). This CDR3 has 15 amino acids. CDR3 coding DNA: TGTGCCAGCAGCCAATCATTGGGGGCTGACTATGGCTACACCTTC. It yields the protein CASSQSLGADYGYTF.

The chain employs TRBV27 and TRBJ2-7, with TRBD2 matching 7 bases. The germline V gene has CDR1 MNHEY and CDR2 SMNVEV (reference sequence). The CDR3 runs to 14 residues. The junction had 5 bases not matched to a gene; V was cut back by 3 bases and J by 3 bases. The CDR3 DNA reads TGTGCCAGCAGTTTGGCCGGGAGGCACTACGAGCAGTACTTC. Translated, it gives CASSLAGRHYEQYF.

The chain joins TRBV18 to TRBJ2-7; 7 nucleotides align to TRBD2. CDR1 and CDR2 (germline): KGHSH, LQKENI. The CDR3 is 15 residues long. The ends lost 1 base at V and 7 bases at J; junction bases unmatched: 10. The CDR3 loop is CASSPRASGEGEQYF. CDR3 DNA: TGTGCCAGCTCACCACGGGCATCGGGGGAGGGGGAGCAGTACTTC.

The genes are TRBV7-3 and TRBJ2-5; TRBD2 is a possible D gene (6 bases). There are 15 residues in the CDR3. V lost 4 bases, J lost 3 bases, and 15 bases lay in between. Germline values: CDR1 SGHTA, CDR2 FQGTGA. CDR3 loop: CASSSGGTVKETQYF. The CDR3, as DNA: TGTGCCAGCAGCTCCGGCGGGACGGTAAAAGAGACCCAGTACTTC.

The chain joins TRBV5-1 to TRBJ2-1; D is ambiguous. Germline V gene data show CDR1 as SGHRS and CDR2 as YFSETQ. This CDR3 comprises 14 residues. Trimming cost V 4 bases and J 6 bases, with 14 bases left between them. The CDR3 reads CASSPTDRRNEQFF. As DNA, the CDR3 is TGCGCCAGCAGCCCAACAGATCGCCGCAATGAGCAGTTCTTC.

The chain is built from TRBV19 and TRBJ2-5; a weak D match, TRBD1 (6 bases). CDR1 is LNHDA and CDR2 is SQIVND in the germline V gene (reference sequence). The V and J ends lost 5 bases and 2 bases respectively, with 12 bases between them. The CDR3 is 14 residues long. CDR3 protein: CASSAGQLQETQYF. CDR3 bases: TGTGCCAGTAGTGCCGGACAGTTACAAGAGACCCAGTACTTC. Full variable domain (rest looked up from reference TRBV19 and TRBJ2-5): DGGITQSPKYLFRKEGQNVTLSCEQNLNHDAMYWYRQDPGQGLRLIYYSQIVNDFQKGDIAEGYSVSREKKESFPLTVTSAQKNPTAFYLCASSAGQLQETQYFGPGTRLLVL.

This chain links TRBV9 with TRBJ2-3; 12 positions agree with TRBD2. The V gene's germline CDR1 is SGDLS and CDR2 YYNGEE. The CDR3 has 16 residues. V trimming: 7 bases; J trimming: 4 bases; junction bases outside the gene matches: 10. The chain's CDR3 is CASHGTSGGFADTQYF. The CDR3 DNA reads as TGTGCCAGCCACGGAACTAGCGGGGGGTTCGCAGATACGCAGTATTTT.

The chain couples TRBV7-2 to TRBJ1-5; no definite D call. Germline V lookup: CDR1 SGHTA, CDR2 FQGNSA. V lost 6 bases and J lost 4, with 10 bases in between. The CDR3 runs 13 residues. The DNA of the CDR3 is TGTGCCAGCAGTCCTAACTGGAATCAGCCCCAGCATTTT. Translated, it gives CASSPNWNQPQHF.

The chain uses TRBV5-1 and TRBJ1-1; D gene unclear. Trimming took 0 bases from V and 2 from J, leaving 5 bases between them. CDR1 and CDR2 (germline): SGHRS, YFSETQ. The CDR3 consists of 13 residues. Here the CDR3 DNA reads TGCGCCAGCAGCTTGGTGAGTAACACTGAAGCTTTCTTT. This sequence encodes CASSLVSNTEAFF.

The gene calls are TRBV27 and TRBJ2-7; tentatively, D is TRBD2 (7 bases). Per germline, CDR1 MNHEY and CDR2 SMNVEV (reference sequence). Trimming took off 3 bases at V and 3 bases at J, with 18 bases between the two ends. The CDR3 is 16 residues long. Written as DNA, the CDR3 is TGTGCCAGCAGTTTCTCCCGGGGGGCTGAGGTCTACGAGCAGTACTTC. The encoded protein is CASSFSRGAEVYEQYF.

The chain carries TRBV28 and TRBJ1-2; 7 nucleotides agree with TRBD1. Germline V CDR1 and CDR2: MDHEN, SYDVKM. The CDR3 has 14 residues. J gave up 6 bases and V 3 bases, and 7 bases lay outside the gene matches. The CDR3 sequence is CASSFPLTGDGYTF. Written as DNA, the CDR3 is TGTGCCAGCAGTTTCCCCCTCACAGGGGATGGCTACACCTTC.

The J gene is TRBJ1-2, the V gene TRBV7-2, with 10 bases fitting TRBD1. Germline values: CDR1 SGHTA, CDR2 FQGNSA. There are 14 residues in the CDR3. Trimming took 5 bases from V and 7 from J; bases not matched to a gene: 7. CDR3 protein: CASSPRQGALGYTF. The CDR3 nucleotides read TGTGCCAGCAGCCCCAGACAGGGGGCGCTTGGCTACACCTTC.